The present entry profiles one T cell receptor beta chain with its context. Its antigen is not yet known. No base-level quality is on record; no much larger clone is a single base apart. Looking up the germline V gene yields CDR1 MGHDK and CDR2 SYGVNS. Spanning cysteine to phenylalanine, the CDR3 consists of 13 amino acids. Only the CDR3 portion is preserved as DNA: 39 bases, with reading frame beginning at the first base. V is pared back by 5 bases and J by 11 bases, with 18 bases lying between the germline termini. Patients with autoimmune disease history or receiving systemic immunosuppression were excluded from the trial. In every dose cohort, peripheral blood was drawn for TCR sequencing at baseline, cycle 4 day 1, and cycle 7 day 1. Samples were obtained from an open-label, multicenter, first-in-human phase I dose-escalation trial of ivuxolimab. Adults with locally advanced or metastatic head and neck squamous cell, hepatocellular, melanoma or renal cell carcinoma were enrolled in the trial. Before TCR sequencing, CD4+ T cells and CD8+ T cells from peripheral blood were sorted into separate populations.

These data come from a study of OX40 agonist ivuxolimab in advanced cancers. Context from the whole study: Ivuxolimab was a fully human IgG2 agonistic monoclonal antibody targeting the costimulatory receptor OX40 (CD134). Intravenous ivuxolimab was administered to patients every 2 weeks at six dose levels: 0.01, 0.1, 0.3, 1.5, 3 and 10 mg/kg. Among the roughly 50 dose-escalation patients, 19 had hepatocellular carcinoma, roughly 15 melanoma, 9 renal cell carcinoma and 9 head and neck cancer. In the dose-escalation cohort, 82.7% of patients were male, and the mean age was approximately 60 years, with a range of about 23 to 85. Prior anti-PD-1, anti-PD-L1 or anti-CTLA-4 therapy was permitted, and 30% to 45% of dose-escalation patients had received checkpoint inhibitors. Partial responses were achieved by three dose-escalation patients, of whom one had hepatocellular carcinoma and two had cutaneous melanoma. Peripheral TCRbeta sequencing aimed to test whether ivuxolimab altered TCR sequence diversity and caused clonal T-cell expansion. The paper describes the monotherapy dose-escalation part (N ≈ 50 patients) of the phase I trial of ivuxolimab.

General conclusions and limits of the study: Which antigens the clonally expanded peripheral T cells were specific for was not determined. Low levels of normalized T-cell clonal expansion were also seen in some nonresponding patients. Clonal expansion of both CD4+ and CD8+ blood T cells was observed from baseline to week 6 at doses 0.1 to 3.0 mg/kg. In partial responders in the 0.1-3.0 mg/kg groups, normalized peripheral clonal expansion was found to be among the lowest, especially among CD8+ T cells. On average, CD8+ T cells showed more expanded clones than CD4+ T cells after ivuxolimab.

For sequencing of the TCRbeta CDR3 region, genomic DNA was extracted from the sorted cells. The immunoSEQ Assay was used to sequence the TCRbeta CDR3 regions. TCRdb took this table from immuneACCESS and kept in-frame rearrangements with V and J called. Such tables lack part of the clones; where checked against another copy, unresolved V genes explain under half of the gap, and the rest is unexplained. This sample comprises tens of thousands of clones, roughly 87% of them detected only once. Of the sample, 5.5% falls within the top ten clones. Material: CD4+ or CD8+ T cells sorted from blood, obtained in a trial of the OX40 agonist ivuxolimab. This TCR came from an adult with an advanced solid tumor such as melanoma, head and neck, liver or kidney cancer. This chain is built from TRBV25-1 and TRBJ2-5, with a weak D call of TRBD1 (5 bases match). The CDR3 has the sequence CASSIDVDSRQYF. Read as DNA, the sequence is TGTGCCAGCAGTATCGACGTAGACAGCCGACAGTACTTC.